A selection of T cell receptor beta chains follows, all from one sample in a study of OX40 agonist ivuxolimab in advanced cancers. Only in-frame clones appear in the TCRdb table, and some are missing; sequencing was by immunoSEQ multiplex PCR. The table lists tens of thousands of clones, 60% to 80% of them singletons. Sequenced here: CD4+ or CD8+ T cells sorted from blood, sampled in a trial of the OX40 agonist ivuxolimab. The source of these receptors is an adult with an advanced solid tumor such as melanoma, head and neck, liver or kidney cancer. Each CDR3 is given with its conserved first and last residue. Fields, in order: CDR3 protein, CDR3 DNA, D gene, V gene, J gene, clone size. The D gene is left open where the match is weak. A row's size may be missing; if present it is once, few, many or a size class.

CDR3 protein: CASSPTSGGGETQYF; CDR3 DNA: TGTGCCAGCAGCCCCACATCCGGGGGGGGAGAGACCCAGTACTTC; D gene: TRBD2; V gene: TRBV11-2; J gene: TRBJ2-5; clone size: -
CDR3 protein: CASVPNRDTDTQYF; CDR3 DNA: TGTGCCAGCGTGCCTAACAGGGACACAGATACGCAGTATTTT; D gene: -; V gene: TRBV6-1; J gene: TRBJ2-3; clone size: -
CDR3 protein: CASNRDPFSYEQYF; CDR3 DNA: TGTGCCAGTAATAGGGACCCTTTCTCCTACGAGCAGTACTTC; D gene: -; V gene: TRBV6-5; J gene: TRBJ2-7; clone size: -
CDR3 protein: CATSREGGRSLQQYF; CDR3 DNA: TGTGCCACCAGCAGAGAGGGCGGGAGGTCCCTTCAGCAGTACTTC; D gene: TRBD2; V gene: TRBV15; J gene: TRBJ2-7; clone size: -
CDR3 protein: CASSQQEGGYEQYF; CDR3 DNA: TGTGCCAGCAGCCAGCAAGAGGGAGGCTACGAGCAGTACTTC; D gene: -; V gene: TRBV19; J gene: TRBJ2-7; clone size: -
CDR3 protein: CASSRAIRQGGNTEAFF; CDR3 DNA: TGTGCCAGCAGCAGAGCCATACGACAGGGGGGGAACACTGAAGCTTTCTTT; D gene: TRBD1; V gene: TRBV7-2; J gene: TRBJ1-1; clone size: few
CDR3 protein: CASSDGGAADTQYF; CDR3 DNA: TGTGCCAGCAGTGACGGGGGGGCCGCAGATACGCAGTATTTT; D gene: -; V gene: TRBV6-4; J gene: TRBJ2-3; clone size: few
CDR3 protein: CASSLSGQAESLFF; CDR3 DNA: TGCGCCAGCAGCCTTTCAGGACAGGCAGAGTCACTGTTTTTT; D gene: TRBD1; V gene: TRBV4-1; J gene: TRBJ1-4; clone size: once
CDR3 protein: CASTSTSIDTQYF; CDR3 DNA: TGTGCCAGCACTTCGACTAGTATTGATACGCAGTATTTT; D gene: -; V gene: TRBV4-2; J gene: TRBJ2-3; clone size: -
CDR3 protein: CASSFLKAGGARLDTEAFF; CDR3 DNA: TGTGCCAGCAGCTTTCTAAAAGCGGGGGGGGCGCGGTTGGACACTGAAGCTTTCTTT; D gene: -; V gene: TRBV7-2; J gene: TRBJ1-1; clone size: -
CDR3 protein: CASSEIWVSYEQYF; CDR3 DNA: TGTGCCAGCAGCGAAATCTGGGTCTCCTACGAGCAGTACTTC; D gene: -; V gene: TRBV7-2; J gene: TRBJ2-7; clone size: few
CDR3 protein: CASSPGGAEAFF; CDR3 DNA: TGTGCCAGCAGCCCCGGAGGAGCTGAAGCTTTCTTT; D gene: -; V gene: TRBV7-6; J gene: TRBJ1-1; clone size: -